Below are 14 T cell receptor beta chains sequenced from a single sample in a study of lymphopenia after photon versus proton radiotherapy (dated by TCRdb to 2018 to 2020). Libraries were made using the immunoSEQ multiplex PCR assay. The table comes from immuneACCESS by way of TCRdb, which keeps in-frame sequences with V and J called. Part of the clones is missing from these tables; in studies checked, under half for an unresolved V gene and the rest for unknown reasons. This sample lists almost 25,000 clones; 82% were detected once. The ten most abundant clones make up around 21% of the sample. The sample in question was peripheral blood, obtained from a patient treated with proton-based radiotherapy. The receptors were sampled from a woman in her sixties or seventies with pancreatic cancer.

The V gene is TRBV27, the J gene TRBJ2-3, with a weak D call TRBD1 (6 bases). The V end lost 5 bases, the J end lost 3 bases, and 12 bases lay between the germline ends. Per germline, CDR1 MNHEY and CDR2 SMNVEV (reference sequence). CDR3 length: 14 residues. DNA of the CDR3: TGTGCCAGCAGTCTCCGACAGGTGACAGATACGCAGTATTTT. This codes for CASSLRQVTDTQYF.

J is TRBJ1-5 and V is TRBV28; the D is unclear. Trimming cost V 2 bases and J 2 bases, with 10 bases left between them. Germline values: CDR1 MDHEN, CDR2 SYDVKM. The CDR3 runs to 15 residues. As DNA, the CDR3 is TGTGCCAGCAGTTTACAGAATTTTGGCAATCAGCCCCAGCATTTT. Translating it yields CASSLQNFGNQPQHF.

The chain has TRBV7-2 and TRBJ2-5, with D possibly being TRBD2 (6 bases). Per germline, CDR1 SGHTA and CDR2 FQGNSA. This CDR3 spans 16 amino acids. Trimming removed 0 bases from V and 2 bases from J, with 13 bases in between. The CDR3 bases are TGTGCCAGCAGCTTAGCCGGGACCCGGGGGCAAGAGACCCAGTACTTC. Translation gives CASSLAGTRGQETQYF.

This clone was seen a single time. The J gene is TRBJ2-1, the V gene TRBV29-1; TRBD2 matches 13 bases. The trim removed 6 bases at V and 6 bases at J, leaving 2 bases unmatched. CDR1 is SQVTM, CDR2 ANQGSEA, per germline. The CDR3 covers 13 residues. In nucleotides, the CDR3 is TGCAGCGTGTGGACTAGCGGGAGCAATGAGCAGTTCTTC. It is translated as CSVWTSGSNEQFF.

This clone was detected once. The chain couples TRBV6-1 to TRBJ2-5; D tentatively fits TRBD1 or TRBD2 (6 bases each). Germline-derived CDR1 and CDR2 are MNHNS and SASEGT. The CDR3 runs to 13 residues. Trimming pared 5 bases from V and 5 bases from J, leaving 12 bases between. CDR3 in amino acids: CASSRTGRETQYF. CDR3 nucleotides: TGTGCCAGCAGTAGAACAGGGAGGGAGACCCAGTACTTC.

The chain carries TRBV28 and TRBJ2-7, with a weak D call TRBD2 (6 bases). V gave up 8 bases and J gave up 3 bases, with 8 bases separating them. Germline CDR1 and CDR2: MDHEN and SYDVKM. The length of the CDR3 is 11 residues. The CDR3 DNA reads TGTGCCAGCGGGGGAGGCTACGAGCAGTACTTC. Translated, it gives CASGGGYEQYF.

The CDR3 DNA is TGTGCCAGCAGTGAAGCGCTTCTCCCGAGTGGTCCCGGGGAGCTGTTTTTT. It encodes CASSEALLPSGPGELFF. The chain links TRBV2 to TRBJ2-2; D is unclear. There are 17 residues in the CDR3. V was trimmed by 0 bases and J by 6 bases, leaving 17 bases between them. The germline gives CDR1 SNHLY, CDR2 FYNNEI.

V gene TRBV7-9 combines with J gene TRBJ2-4, with D possibly TRBD2 on 6 matching bases. The CDR3 runs 14 residues. Germline CDR1 reads SEHNR; CDR2 reads FQNEAQ (reference sequence). V lost 5 bases to trimming and J lost 0 bases, with 8 bases between them. The CDR3 loop reads CASSLGLAKNIQYF. CDR3 in DNA: TGTGCCAGCAGCCTGGGACTAGCCAAAAACATTCAGTACTTC.

The J gene is TRBJ2-7, the V gene TRBV4-1; TRBD2 aligns across 7 bases. In germline, CDR1 is MGHRA, CDR2 YSYEKL. Unmatched junction bases numbered 8, after V lost 6 bases and J lost 0 bases. The CDR3 extends over 15 amino acids. The CDR3 coding sequence is TGCGCCAGCAGGCTGCTAGCGGTGAGCTCCTACGAGCAGTACTTC. Its translation is CASRLLAVSSYEQYF.

The rearrangement joins TRBV9 to TRBJ2-7, with TRBD1 matching 8 bases. There are 15 residues in the CDR3. V was pared by 0 bases and J by 3 bases, with 5 bases of the junction left unmatched. Germline CDR1 is SGDLS and CDR2 is YYNGEE. CDR3 sequence reads: CASSVGQGSNYEQYF. As DNA, the CDR3 is TGTGCCAGCAGCGTAGGACAGGGGTCGAACTACGAGCAGTACTTC. Looking up the rest from reference TRBV9 and TRBJ2-7 gives the full variable domain: DSGVTQTPKHLITATGQRVTLRCSPRSGDLSVYWYQQSLDQGLQFLIQYYNGEERAKGNILERFSAQQFPDLHSELNLSSLELGDSALYFCASSVGQGSNYEQYFGPGTRLTVT.

The chain couples TRBV11-3 to TRBJ2-7; D uncertain. CDR3 length equals 11 residues. Germline lookup yields CDR1 SGHNT and CDR2 YENEEA. Between the trimmed V and J ends, which lost 3 bases and 6 bases, there was a span of 6 bases. Here the CDR3 reads CASSFSGEQYF. For the CDR3, the DNA is TGTGCCAGCAGCTTTTCAGGCGAGCAGTACTTC.

This chain links TRBV18 with TRBJ2-7; the match to TRBD1 covers 8 bases. This CDR3 has 14 residues. Losses at the gene ends were 4 bases for V and 2 bases for J; bases not matched to a gene: 4. Germline CDR1 is KGHSH and CDR2 is LQKENI. The CDR3 nucleotides are TGTGCCAGCTCACAGACAGGGGAAACCTACGAGCAGTACTTC. This codes for CASSQTGETYEQYF.

The genes are TRBV6-6 and TRBJ2-5; 8 bases are a match to TRBD2. The length of the CDR3 is 14 residues. Germline CDR1 and CDR2: MNHNY and SVGAGI (reference sequence). Trimming cost V 2 bases and J 5 bases; bases outside gene matches: 4. The chain's CDR3 is CASSYLRLAETQYF. In nucleotides, the CDR3 is TGTGCCAGCAGTTACCTGAGACTAGCGGAGACCCAGTACTTC.

The chain combines TRBV14 with TRBJ2-1, with D hard to call. The ends were cut back, 1 base at V and 9 bases at J, with 7 bases in the middle. Germline CDR1 SGHDN, CDR2 FVKESK. The CDR3 covers 12 residues. Here the CDR3 reads CASSQGDIEQFF. In nucleotides, the CDR3 is TGTGCCAGCAGCCAAGGAGACATTGAGCAGTTCTTC.